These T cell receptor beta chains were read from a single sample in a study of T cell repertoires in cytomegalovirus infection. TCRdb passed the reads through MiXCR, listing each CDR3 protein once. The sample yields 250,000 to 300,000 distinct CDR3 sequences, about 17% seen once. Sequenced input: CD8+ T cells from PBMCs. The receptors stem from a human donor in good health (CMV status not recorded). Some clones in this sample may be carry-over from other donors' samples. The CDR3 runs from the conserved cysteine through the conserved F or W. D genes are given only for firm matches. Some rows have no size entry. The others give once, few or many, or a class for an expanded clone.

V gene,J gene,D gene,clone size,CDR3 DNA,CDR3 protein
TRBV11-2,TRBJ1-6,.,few,TGTGCCAGCAGCTTAGGTCTATTTAATTCACCCCTCCACTTT,CASSLGLFNSPLHF
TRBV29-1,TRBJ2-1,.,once,TGCAGCGTTGCCGGGGGGCAGGGCTTTTACAATGAGCAGTTCTTC,CSVAGGQGFYNEQFF
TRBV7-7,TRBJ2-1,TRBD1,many,TGTGCTAGCAGCTTAGCTGGGGGGACAGGGGATGAGCAGTTCTTC,CASSLAGGTGDEQFF
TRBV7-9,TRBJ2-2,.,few,TGTGCCAGCAGGAACCCATCCGGGGAGCTGTTTTTT,CASRNPSGELFF
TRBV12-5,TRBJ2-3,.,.,TGTGCTAGTGGTCTTGGGCCCTTAACAGATACGCAGTATTTT,CASGLGPLTDTQYF
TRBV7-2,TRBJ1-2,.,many,TGTGCCAGCAGCTTGAACCAGGGGCTCTACTATGGCTACACCTTC,CASSLNQGLYYGYTF
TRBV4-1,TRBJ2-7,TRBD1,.,TGCGCCAGCAGCCGAGACAGGGGATCCTACGAGCAGTACTTC,CASSRDRGSYEQYF
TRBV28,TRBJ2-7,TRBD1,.,TGTGCCAGCAGCCTAGACAGGGAGGAGCAGTACTTC,CASSLDREEQYF
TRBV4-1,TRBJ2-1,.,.,TGCGCCAGCAGCCCCGACTGGGATAAGCAGTTCTTC,CASSPDWDKQFF
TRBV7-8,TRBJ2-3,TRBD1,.,TGTGCCAGCAGTCGTACGCCGGGACAGGGACTGGCAACAGATACGCAGTATTTT,CASSRTPGQGLATDTQYF
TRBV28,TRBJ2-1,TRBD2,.,TGTGCCAGCAGTTCTAACCGACTAGCCAATGAGCAGTTCTTC,CASSSNRLANEQFF
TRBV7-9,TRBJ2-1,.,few,TGTGCCAGCAGCCAGGACCCCTTTGGGGAGCAGTTCTTC,CASSQDPFGEQFF
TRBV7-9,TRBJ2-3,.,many,TGTGCCAGCAGGGAGGGACGGATCACAGATACGCAGTATTTT,CASREGRITDTQYF
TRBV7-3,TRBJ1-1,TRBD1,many,TGTGCCAGCAGCCCAGACCCCAGGGGGCGGGGCACTGAAGCTTTCTTT,CASSPDPRGRGTEAFF
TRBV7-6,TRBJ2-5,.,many,TGTGCCAGCAGCTTACTCGACAGGAAAATTCAAGAGACCCAGTACTTC,CASSLLDRKIQETQYF
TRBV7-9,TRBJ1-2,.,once,TGTGCCAGCAACTCACACTTGGACCTAGACTATGGCTACACCTTC,CASNSHLDLDYGYTF
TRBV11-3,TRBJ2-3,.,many,TGTGCCAGCAGCTGGGGGGGCCTCACAGATACGCAGTATTTT,CASSWGGLTDTQYF
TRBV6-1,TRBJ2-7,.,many,TGTGCCAGCAGTGAAGCCGACGAGCAGTACTTC,CASSEADEQYF
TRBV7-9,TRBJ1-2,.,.,TGTGCCAGCAGCCGGGACGCCTATGGCTACACCTTC,CASSRDAYGYTF
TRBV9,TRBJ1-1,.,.,TGTGCCAGCAGCGTAAGTGTAGCGAGGGGTGGAAGTGCTGAAGCTTTCTTT,CASSVSVARGGSAEAFF
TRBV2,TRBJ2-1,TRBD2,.,TGTGCCAGCAGGTCTAGCGGGGGGGGGAATGAGCAGTTCTTC,CASRSSGGGNEQFF
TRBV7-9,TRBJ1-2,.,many,TGTGCCAGCAGCTTAGCCGCAGGGCCCGGCTACACCTTC,CASSLAAGPGYTF
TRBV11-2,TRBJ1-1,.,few,TGTGCCAGCAGCTTAGATCTCGGTGTGGGGACTGAAGCTTTCTTT,CASSLDLGVGTEAFF
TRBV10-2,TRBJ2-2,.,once,TGCGCCAGCAGTGAGTCGTTGGGGGCCGTGGACACCGGGGAGCTGTTTTTT,CASSESLGAVDTGELFF
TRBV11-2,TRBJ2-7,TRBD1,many,TGTGCCAGCAGCGTGGGACAGGGTGACTCCGACGAGCAGTACTTC,CASSVGQGDSDEQYF
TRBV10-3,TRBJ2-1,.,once,TGTGCCACACAGACGGAACCCATGAACGGACCAGACGACAATGAGCAGTTCTTC,CATQTEPMNGPDDNEQFF
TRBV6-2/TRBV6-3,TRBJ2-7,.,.,TGTGCCAGCAAATCAAGGACCTACGAGCAGTACTTC,CASKSRTYEQYF
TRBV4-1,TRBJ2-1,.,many,TGCGCCAGCAGCTGGGGTGAGGGGAGCAATGAGCAGTTCTTC,CASSWGEGSNEQFF
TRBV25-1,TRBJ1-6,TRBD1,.,TGTGCCAGCAGTCTCGGACAGGGGTACCGTTCACCCCTCCACTTT,CASSLGQGYRSPLHF
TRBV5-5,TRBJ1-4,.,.,TGTGCCAGCAGCTTGGCGTGGGGGCAGGGTGAAAAACTGTTTTTT,CASSLAWGQGEKLFF
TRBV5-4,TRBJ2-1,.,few,TGTGCCTCCTCAACAGCGGGTGAGCAGTTCTTC,CASSTAGEQFF
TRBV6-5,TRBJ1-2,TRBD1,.,TGTGCCAGCGGGCGAGAAGGGTCGGGACAGGGGGCTATCTATGGCTACACCTTC,CASGREGSGQGAIYGYTF
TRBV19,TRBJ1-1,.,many,TGTGCCAGTAGAACAGGGCTGACTGAAGCTTTCTTT,CASRTGLTEAFF
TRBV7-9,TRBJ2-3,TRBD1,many,TGTGCCAGCAGTCAACGGGACAGGGCTACAGATACGCAGTATTTT,CASSQRDRATDTQYF
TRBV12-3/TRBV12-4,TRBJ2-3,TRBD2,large,TGTGCCAGCAGTCTCGGGGGTAGCGGGGATACGCAGTATTTT,CASSLGGSGDTQYF
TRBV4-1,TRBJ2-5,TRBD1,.,TGCGCCAGCAGCCAAAGGTTTTTCGACAGGGCTCAAGAGACCCAGTACTTC,CASSQRFFDRAQETQYF